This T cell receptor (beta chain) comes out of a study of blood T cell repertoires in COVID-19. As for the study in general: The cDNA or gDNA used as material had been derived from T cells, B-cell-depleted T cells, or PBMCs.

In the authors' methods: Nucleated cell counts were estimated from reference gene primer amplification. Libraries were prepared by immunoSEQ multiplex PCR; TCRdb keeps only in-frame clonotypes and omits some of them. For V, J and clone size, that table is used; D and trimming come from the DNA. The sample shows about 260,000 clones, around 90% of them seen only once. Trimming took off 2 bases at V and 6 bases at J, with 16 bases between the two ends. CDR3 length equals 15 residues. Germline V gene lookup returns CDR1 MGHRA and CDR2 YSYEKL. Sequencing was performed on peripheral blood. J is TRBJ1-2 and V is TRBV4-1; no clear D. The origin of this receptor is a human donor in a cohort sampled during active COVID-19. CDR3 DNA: TGCGCCAGCAGCCAAATCCTTTCTGGTGGAGATGGCTACACCTTC. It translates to CASSQILSGGDGYTF.